Each of the 25 T cell receptor beta chains below was sequenced from the same sample in a study of blood T cells in healthy people across ages. A sample-barcoded 5' primer and a J-beta primer mix were used in a second PCR of about 7 to 12 cycles. TCRdb reprocessed the 5' RACE reads with MiXCR, giving one entry per CDR3 protein. This sample yields some 710,000 distinct CDR3 sequences, of which over 20% are seen a single time; roughly 22% belongs to the top ten. Sequencing was performed on blood. The receptors shown here come from a man in his 70s in good health.

This clonotype was observed at least ten times. CDR3 DNA: TGCAGTGCTAGAGATCCGGGGGGGGCGTACTACGAGCAGTACTTC. Its translation: CSARDPGGAYYEQYF. The rearrangement uses TRBV20-1 and TRBJ2-7, with TRBD2 matching over 8 bases. The J segment lost 3 bases and the V segment lost 0 bases, leaving 7 bases of the junction unmatched. The germline CDR1 and CDR2 sequences are DFQATT and SNEGSKA (reference sequence). The CDR3 runs 15 residues.

V is TRBV10-3 and J is TRBJ2-7; TRBD1 matches at 8 bases. The CDR3 is 16 residues long. The ends lost 0 bases at V and 2 bases at J; junction bases unmatched: 6. Germline loops: CDR1 ENHRY, CDR2 SYGVKD. In nucleotides, the CDR3 is TGTGCCATCAGTGAGTCGTTTGGGACAGGAACCTACGAGCAGTACGTC. Protein product: CAISESFGTGTYEQYV.

There are a few counts of this clonotype. The chain is built from TRBV29-1 and TRBJ1-1; 9 nucleotides align to TRBD1. Germline V gives CDR1 SQVTM, CDR2 ANQGSEA. V was clipped by 6 bases and J by 1 base; unmatched bases: 3. The CDR3 totals 13 residues. CDR3 loop: CSVDRGRNTEAFF. CDR3 DNA: TGCAGCGTCGACAGGGGGAGGAACACTGAAGCTTTCTTT.

The chain joins TRBV28 to TRBJ2-7; perhaps D is TRBD1 or TRBD2 (5 bases each). The CDR3 is 14 residues long. V lost 7 bases, J lost 1 base, and 14 bases lay in between. Germline V lookup: CDR1 MDHEN, CDR2 SYDVKM. CDR3 amino acids: CASTPGRSSYEQYF. In DNA form, the CDR3 reads TGTGCCAGCACCCCGGGGCGCTCTTCCTACGAGCAGTACTTC.

This clonotype was seen ten or more times. This chain joins TRBV27 and TRBJ1-1, with D unclear. The ends were cut back, 6 bases at V and 0 bases at J, with 11 bases in the middle. The CDR3 contains 14 residues. Germline CDR1 reads MNHEY; CDR2 reads SMNVEV (reference sequence). The CDR3 DNA is TGTGCCAGCAGCTTGGGTGCAGTGAACACTGAAGCTTTCTTT. Translation: CASSLGAVNTEAFF.

This clonotype was found a few times. The chain carries TRBV6-6 and TRBJ2-3, with 13 bases matching TRBD2. The CDR3 has 15 residues. With V trimmed by 4 bases and J by 9 bases, 7 bases remained unmatched. The germline V gene encodes CDR1 MNHNY and CDR2 SVGAGI (reference sequence). CDR3 sequence reads: CASSSLAGGVRTQYF. CDR3 DNA: TGTGCCAGCAGTTCACTAGCGGGAGGGGTTCGGACGCAGTATTTT.

This chain joins TRBV4-1 and TRBJ2-7; D remains unclear. The CDR3 totals 13 residues. Deletions cut 0 bases from V and 2 bases from J, with 5 bases between. CDR1 is MGHRA and CDR2 is YSYEKL in the germline V gene. The CDR3 loop reads CASSQDEAYEQYF. In DNA, the CDR3 is TGCGCCAGCAGCCAAGATGAGGCCTACGAGCAGTACTTC.

This chain uses TRBV28 with TRBJ2-5, with TRBD1 identical over 7 bases. Germline V gene data show CDR1 as MDHEN and CDR2 as SYDVKM. Trimming at V came to 6 bases and at J to 4 bases, leaving 14 bases not matched to a gene. The length of the CDR3 is 16 residues. The CDR3 DNA is TGTGCCAGCAGAACGGACAGGACCCCGGCGGGAGAGACCCAGTACTTC. This encodes CASRTDRTPAGETQYF.

CDR3 in amino acids: CASTLDSNQPQHF. The CDR3, as DNA: TGTGCCAGTACGCTGGATAGCAATCAGCCCCAGCATTTT. The chain has TRBV7-9 and TRBJ1-5; D gene unclear. This CDR3 is built from 13 residues. Trimming took 9 bases from V and 0 from J, leaving 9 bases between them. Germline CDR1 is SEHNR and CDR2 is FQNEAQ (reference sequence).

The V gene is TRBV5-1, the J gene TRBJ1-2; possible D gene TRBD1, 5 bases. V was trimmed by 2 bases and J by 7 bases, leaving 9 bases between them. The CDR3 consists of 12 residues. CDR1 is SGHRS and CDR2 is YFSETQ in the germline V gene. The CDR3 sequence is CASSLSGVGYTF. In DNA form, the CDR3 reads TGCGCCAGCAGCTTATCGGGGGTTGGCTACACCTTC. The full variable domain, rest sourced from reference TRBV5-1 and TRBJ1-2, is KAGVTQTPRYLIKTRGQQVTLSCSPISGHRSVSWYQQTPGQGLQFLFEYFSETQRNKGNFPGRFSGRQFSNSRSEMNVSTLELGDSALYLCASSLSGVGYTFGSGTRLTVV.

The chain recombines TRBV29-1 with TRBJ2-3, with TRBD1 as a possible D gene (6 bases). V was cut by 6 bases and J by 11 bases, with 18 bases left in between. The CDR3 runs 12 residues. CDR1 is SQVTM, CDR2 ANQGSEA, per germline. The CDR3 here is CSVRRTVQGQYF. The CDR3 nucleotides are TGCAGCGTCCGCCGGACAGTCCAGGGGCAGTATTTT.

This clonotype appeared a few times. The V and J genes are TRBV20-1 and TRBJ2-7, with a possible D match to TRBD2 (5 bases). The CDR3 totals 13 residues. Germline-derived CDR1 and CDR2 are DFQATT and SNEGSKA (reference sequence). V shed 1 base and J shed 6 bases, with 13 bases lying between them. Here the CDR3 reads CSARGREFGEQYF. The DNA of the CDR3 is TGCAGTGCTAGAGGAAGGGAGTTCGGCGAGCAGTACTTC.

In this sample, this clonotype turned up a few times. V and J are TRBV7-9 and TRBJ1-2; weak D call: TRBD1 (5 bases). This CDR3 is built from 17 residues. Germline CDR1 reads SEHNR; CDR2 reads FQNEAQ (reference sequence). With 5 bases removed from V and 6 bases from J, the gap between germline ends came to 25 bases. The CDR3 sequence: CASSQNRQGPDSDGYTF. The CDR3 DNA follows: TGTGCCAGCAGCCAAAACAGGCAAGGGCCCGATTCTGATGGCTACACCTTC.

This chain connects TRBV20-1 to TRBJ2-1; D is uncertain. The germline V and J ends were trimmed by 0 bases and 0 bases, with 12 bases remaining between them. This CDR3 is built from 16 residues. Looked up from germline, CDR1 is DFQATT and CDR2 is SNEGSKA (reference sequence). CDR3 loop: CSARDFYANSYNEQFF. The CDR3, as DNA: TGCAGTGCTAGAGATTTCTACGCTAACTCCTACAATGAGCAGTTCTTC.

The chain is built from TRBV11-2 and TRBJ2-3; D might be TRBD1 or TRBD2, each matching 6 bases. The V and J ends lost 0 bases and 4 bases respectively, with 17 bases between them. CDR1 and CDR2 from the germline V gene are SGHAT and FQNNGV. This CDR3 comprises 17 residues. In DNA, the CDR3 is TGTGCCAGCAGCTTAGATGGCAGATCTAGGGGGGCAGATACGCAGTATTTT. Translation: CASSLDGRSRGADTQYF.

This clonotype was picked up many times. The chain combines TRBV7-2 with TRBJ1-1; TRBD1 aligns across 10 bases. This CDR3 comprises 18 residues. The junction had 12 bases not matched to a gene; V was cut back by 0 bases and J by 5 bases. Germline CDR1 is SGHTA and CDR2 is FQGNSA. The CDR3 reads CASSLARRQGASGTEAFF. The CDR3 nucleotides read TGTGCCAGCAGCTTAGCGCGGAGACAGGGGGCATCGGGAACTGAAGCTTTCTTT. The whole variable domain, filled in from reference TRBV7-2 and TRBJ1-1, reads GAGVSQSPSNKVTEKGKDVELRCDPISGHTALYWYRQSLGQGLEFLIYFQGNSAPDKSGLPSDRFSAERTGGSVSTLTIQRTQQEDSAVYLCASSLARRQGASGTEAFFGQGTRLTVV.

This clonotype has at least ten counts. The chain is built from TRBV29-1 and TRBJ2-5; 7 bases match TRBD1. The DNA end is a closer match to TRBJ2-1, so the J assignment may be wrong. In germline, CDR1 is SQVTM, CDR2 ANQGSEA. This CDR3 is built from 16 residues. CDR3 sequence (DNA): TGCAGCGTTGGAGGTCGTTCCGGGACAGTCGGCAATGAGCAGTTCTTC. It is translated as CSVGGRSGTVGNEQFF.

This clonotype was counted a single time. The J gene is TRBJ1-1, the V gene TRBV10-3; weak D call: TRBD1 (6 bases). The CDR3 length is 13 residues. The ends were cut back, 7 bases at V and 5 bases at J, with 14 bases in the middle. Germline lookup yields CDR1 ENHRY and CDR2 SYGVKD. The CDR3 spells CAIKPDSYTEAFF. CDR3 bases: TGTGCCATCAAACCGGACAGTTATACTGAAGCTTTCTTT.

This clonotype was seen more than once but under ten times. This chain joins TRBV20-1 and TRBJ1-4; weak D call: TRBD1 (5 bases). V lost 7 bases and J lost 4, with 13 bases in between. The CDR3 totals 13 residues. Germline values: CDR1 DFQATT, CDR2 SNEGSKA (reference sequence). As DNA, the CDR3 is TGCAGTGGGAAGGGGAGTTTTAATGAAAAACTGTTTTTT. Translated, it gives CSGKGSFNEKLFF.

The CDR3 region is CASSQTPATVNTEAFF. The CDR3 nucleotides are TGCGCCAGCAGCCAAACCCCGGCCACAGTGAACACTGAAGCTTTCTTT. The chain links TRBV4-3 to TRBJ1-1; D remains unclear. This CDR3 has 16 residues. Trimming left V 2 bases short and J 0 bases short, with 13 bases between. Germline CDR1 reads LGHNA; CDR2 reads YSLEER.

V and J are TRBV19 and TRBJ1-2, with 11 bases lining up with TRBD1. The CDR3 is 14 amino acids. Trimming cost V 4 bases and J 8 bases; bases outside gene matches: 6. In germline, CDR1 is LNHDA, CDR2 SQIVND (reference sequence). The CDR3 region is CASSNWTGGAGYTF. CDR3 nucleotide sequence: TGTGCCAGTAGTAATTGGACAGGGGGCGCAGGCTACACCTTC.

Only a few counts were recorded for this clonotype. The chain uses TRBV7-6 and TRBJ2-3; 12 bases match TRBD2. Germline-derived CDR1 and CDR2 are SGHVS and FNYEAQ. The CDR3 spans 17 residues. The V and J ends lost 5 bases and 1 base, in that order; junction bases with no gene match: 7. The CDR3 sequence: CASSATSGRLGTDTQYF. The CDR3 region has the DNA TGTGCCAGCAGCGCTACTAGCGGGAGGCTTGGCACAGATACGCAGTATTTT. Together with reference TRBV7-6 and TRBJ2-3, the CDR3 gives the full variable domain: GAGVSQSPRYKVTKRGQDVALRCDPISGHVSLYWYRQALGQGPEFLTYFNYEAQQDKSGLPNDRFSAERPEGSISTLTIQRTEQRDSAMYRCASSATSGRLGTDTQYFGPGTRLTVL.

The chain combines TRBV16 with TRBJ1-5, with TRBD1 matching over 8 bases. Germline loops: CDR1 KGHSY, CDR2 FQNENV. This CDR3 spans 13 amino acids. Losses at the gene ends were 5 bases for V and 7 bases for J; bases not matched to a gene: 4. In nucleotides, the CDR3 is TGTGCCAGCAGCTCTGACAGGGGACAGCCCCAGCATTTT. This encodes CASSSDRGQPQHF.

This clonotype was counted a few times. The V and J genes are TRBV7-6 and TRBJ2-7; D not resolved. The CDR3 runs 14 residues. Germline V gene data show CDR1 as SGHVS and CDR2 as FNYEAQ. V dropped 2 bases and J dropped 3 bases, with 11 bases sitting between them. CDR3 amino acids: CASSLNPEIYEQYF. CDR3 nucleotides: TGTGCCAGCAGCTTAAACCCAGAGATCTACGAGCAGTACTTC.

This clonotype has only a few counts. The junction does not match germline at one end; this may be a read error. The gene calls are TRBV6-6 and TRBJ1-3; TRBD1 is a possible D gene (5 bases). The germline CDR1 and CDR2 sequences are MNHNY and SVGAGI (reference sequence). This CDR3 is 14 amino acids long. CDR3 region: CASTQPGTGNTVYF. In nucleotides, the CDR3 is TGTGCCAGCACTCAACCAGGGACTGGAAACACCGTATATTTT.